A few counts support the clone carrying this TCR beta chain. The antigen is not known. The junction does not match germline at one end; this may be a read error. This entry comes from a study of blood T cells in healthy people across ages. Study-wide results and caveats: There were more naive CD4+ cells and higher diversity in long-lived donors than in aged donors.

The germline V gene has CDR1 LGHNA and CDR2 YSLEER. The CDR3 has 17 residues. Per individual sample, total RNA of at least 5.5 micrograms was extracted. Sample-barcoded 5' priming and a J-beta primer mix drove a second PCR of about 6 to 12 cycles. Using its own MiXCR run on the 5' RACE reads, TCRdb lists one record per CDR3 protein. Of fewer than 900,000 distinct CDR3 sequences in the sample, around 36% were seen once. The V call is TRBV4-3, the J call TRBJ2-3; TRBD2 might be the D (6 bases). The clonotype was recovered from a man aged 18 to 29 in good health. Material: blood. The CDR3 DNA reads as TGCGTCAGCAGCCAACGGGACTTCCGGCGGGGCACAGATACGCAGTATTTT. Residues: CVSSQRDFRRGTDTQYF.